This T cell receptor (beta chain) is drawn from a study of CD8+ T cells in alopecia areata. Study-level background: Treatment of the treated patients consisted of oral tofacitinib, 5 to 10 mg twice daily.

After isolation, RNA underwent reverse transcription to generate cDNA as the sequencing template. The table came from immunoSEQ multiplex PCR; TCRdb's copy has only in-frame clones and leaves some out. Found here are some 110,000 clones, roughly two fifths of them singletons; the top ten hold approximately 3.1%. CDR3 length: 21 residues. V gave up 1 base and J gave up 0 bases; unmatched junction bases: 12. The germline CDR1 and CDR2 sequences are LGHNA and YNFKEQ. Input material: CD4+ T cells sorted from blood. The TCR sequence derives from a human donor with alopecia areata. V is TRBV4-2 and J is TRBJ2-1; TRBD2 agrees at 13 bases. CDR3 sequence: CASSQAPGLAGISSSYNEQFF. As DNA, the CDR3 is TGTGCCAGCAGCCAAGCGCCGGGACTAGCGGGAATATCAAGCTCCTACAATGAGCAGTTCTTC.